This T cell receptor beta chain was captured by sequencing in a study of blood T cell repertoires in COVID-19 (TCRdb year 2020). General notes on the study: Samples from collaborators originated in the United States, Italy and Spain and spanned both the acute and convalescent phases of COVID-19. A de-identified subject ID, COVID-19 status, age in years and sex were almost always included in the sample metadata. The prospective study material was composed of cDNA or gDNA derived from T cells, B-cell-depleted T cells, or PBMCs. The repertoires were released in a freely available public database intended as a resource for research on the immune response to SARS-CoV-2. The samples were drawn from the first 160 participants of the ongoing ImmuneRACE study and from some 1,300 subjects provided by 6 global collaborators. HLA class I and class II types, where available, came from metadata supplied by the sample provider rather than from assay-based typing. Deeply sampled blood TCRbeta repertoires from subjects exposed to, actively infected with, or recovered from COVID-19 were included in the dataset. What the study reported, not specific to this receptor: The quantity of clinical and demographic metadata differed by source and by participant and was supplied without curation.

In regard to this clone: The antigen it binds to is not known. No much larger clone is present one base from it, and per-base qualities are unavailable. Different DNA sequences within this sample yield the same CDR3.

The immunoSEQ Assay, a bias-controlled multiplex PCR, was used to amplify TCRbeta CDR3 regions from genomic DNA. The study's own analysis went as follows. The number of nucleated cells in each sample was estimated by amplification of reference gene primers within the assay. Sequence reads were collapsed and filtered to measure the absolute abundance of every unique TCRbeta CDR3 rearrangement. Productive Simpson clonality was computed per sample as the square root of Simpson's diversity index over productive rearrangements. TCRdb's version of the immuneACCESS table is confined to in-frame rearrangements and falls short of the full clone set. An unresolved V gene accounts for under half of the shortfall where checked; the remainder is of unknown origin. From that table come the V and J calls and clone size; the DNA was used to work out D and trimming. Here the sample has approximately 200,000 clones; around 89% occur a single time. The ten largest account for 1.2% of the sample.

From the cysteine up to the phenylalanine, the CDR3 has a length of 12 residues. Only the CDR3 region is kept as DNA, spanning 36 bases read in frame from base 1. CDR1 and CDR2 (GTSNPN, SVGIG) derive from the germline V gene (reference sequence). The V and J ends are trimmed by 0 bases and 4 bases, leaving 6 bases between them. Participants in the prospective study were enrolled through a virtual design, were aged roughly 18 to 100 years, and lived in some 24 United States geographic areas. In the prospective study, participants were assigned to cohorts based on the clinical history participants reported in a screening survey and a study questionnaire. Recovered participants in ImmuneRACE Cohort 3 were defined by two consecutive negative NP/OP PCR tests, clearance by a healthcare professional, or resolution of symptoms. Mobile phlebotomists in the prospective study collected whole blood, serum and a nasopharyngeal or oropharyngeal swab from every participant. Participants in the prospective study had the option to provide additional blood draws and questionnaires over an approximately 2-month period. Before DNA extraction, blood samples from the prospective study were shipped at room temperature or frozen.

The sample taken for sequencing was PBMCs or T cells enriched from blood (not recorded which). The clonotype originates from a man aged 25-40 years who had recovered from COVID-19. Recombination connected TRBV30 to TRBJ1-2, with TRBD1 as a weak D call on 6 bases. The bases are TGTGCCTGGAGTGTAGGGGGCTATGGCTACACCTTC. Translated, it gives CAWSVGGYGYTF.